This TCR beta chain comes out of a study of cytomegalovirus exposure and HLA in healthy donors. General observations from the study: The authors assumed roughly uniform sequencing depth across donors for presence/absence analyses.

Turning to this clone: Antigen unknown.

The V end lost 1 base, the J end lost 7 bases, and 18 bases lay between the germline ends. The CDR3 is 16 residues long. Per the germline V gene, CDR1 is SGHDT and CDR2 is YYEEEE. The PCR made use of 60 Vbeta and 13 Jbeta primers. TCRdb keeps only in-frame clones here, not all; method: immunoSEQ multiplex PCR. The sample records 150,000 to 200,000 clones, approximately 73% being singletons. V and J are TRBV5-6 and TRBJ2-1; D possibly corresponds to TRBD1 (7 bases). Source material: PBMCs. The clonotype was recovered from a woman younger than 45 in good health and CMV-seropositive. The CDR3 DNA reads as TGTGCCAGCAGCTTGTATCTGAACAGGGGAGGAAATGAGCAGTTCTTC. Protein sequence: CASSLYLNRGGNEQFF.